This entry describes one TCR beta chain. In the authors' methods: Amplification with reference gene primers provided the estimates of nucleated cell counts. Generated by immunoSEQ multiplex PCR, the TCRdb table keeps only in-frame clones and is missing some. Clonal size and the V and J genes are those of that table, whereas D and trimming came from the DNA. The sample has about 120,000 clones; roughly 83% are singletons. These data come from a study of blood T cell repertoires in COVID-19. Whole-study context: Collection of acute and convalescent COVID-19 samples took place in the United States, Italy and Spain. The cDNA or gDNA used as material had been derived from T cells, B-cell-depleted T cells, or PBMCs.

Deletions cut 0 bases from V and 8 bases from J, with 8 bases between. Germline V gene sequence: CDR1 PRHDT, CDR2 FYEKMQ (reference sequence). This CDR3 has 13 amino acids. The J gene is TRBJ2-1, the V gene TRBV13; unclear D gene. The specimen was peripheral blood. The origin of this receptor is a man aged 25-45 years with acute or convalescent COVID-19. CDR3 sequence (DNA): TGTGCCAGCAGCTTAGGTAGTCTGGATGAGCAGTTCTTC. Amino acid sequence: CASSLGSLDEQFF.